This T cell receptor (beta chain) was captured in a study of CXCR3-negative and CXCR3-positive naive CD8 T cells. Turning to the study itself: TRB reads totalled about 150 million, about 1.5 +/- 0.3 million per library. Notes on the study in general: Both naive subsets, CXCR3-negative and CXCR3-positive, displayed similar TRBV-TRBJ usage, unlike memory cells. CXCR3-positive naive cells carried more hydrophobic TRB CDR3s than CXCR3-negative naive cells did.

Triplicates of about 270,000 cells were sorted from each CD8+ T cell subset. UMI-labeled 5' RACE TRB cDNA libraries were prepared from the cells. With the 5' RACE reads reprocessed, TCRdb shows one record per CDR3 protein and no DNA. The sample totals about 62,000 distinct CDR3 sequences. Turning to this clonotype: Its antigen is unknown.

Sequencing was carried out using naive CXCR3- CD8+ T cells from blood. Subset meaning: CD45RO-CCR7+CD27+CD95- naive CD8+ T cells lacking CXCR3 (TNR3-). The TCR comes from a human donor in good health. Some clones in this sample may be carry-over from other donors' samples.

CDR3 amino acids: CASSSDREIWYEQYF. The genes are TRBV7-9 and TRBJ2-7; the D call of TRBD1 rests on TCRdb alone, since no DNA is present to check it. Germline V lookup: CDR1 SEHNR, CDR2 FQNEAQ (reference sequence). The CDR3 runs 15 residues.